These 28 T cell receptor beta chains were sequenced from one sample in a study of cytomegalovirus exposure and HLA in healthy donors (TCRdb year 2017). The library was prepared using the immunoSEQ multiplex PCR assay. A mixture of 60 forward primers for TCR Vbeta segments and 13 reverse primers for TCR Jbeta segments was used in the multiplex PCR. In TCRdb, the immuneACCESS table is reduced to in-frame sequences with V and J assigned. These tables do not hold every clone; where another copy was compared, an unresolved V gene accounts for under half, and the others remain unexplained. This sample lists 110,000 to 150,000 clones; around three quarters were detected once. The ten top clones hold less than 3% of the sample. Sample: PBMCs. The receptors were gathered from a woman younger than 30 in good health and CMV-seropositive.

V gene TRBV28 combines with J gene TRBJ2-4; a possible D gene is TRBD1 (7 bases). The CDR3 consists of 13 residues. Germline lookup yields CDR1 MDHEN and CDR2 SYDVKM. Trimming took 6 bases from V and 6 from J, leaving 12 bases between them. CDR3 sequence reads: CASRGGGTNIQYF. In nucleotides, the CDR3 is TGTGCCAGCAGAGGGGGCGGGACAAACATTCAGTACTTC.

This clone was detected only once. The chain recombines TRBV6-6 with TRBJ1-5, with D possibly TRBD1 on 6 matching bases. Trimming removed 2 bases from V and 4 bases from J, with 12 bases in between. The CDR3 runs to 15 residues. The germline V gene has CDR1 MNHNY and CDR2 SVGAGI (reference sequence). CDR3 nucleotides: TGTGCCAGCAGTTACCGGACAGCGTCGAATCAGCCCCAGCATTTT. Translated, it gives CASSYRTASNQPQHF.

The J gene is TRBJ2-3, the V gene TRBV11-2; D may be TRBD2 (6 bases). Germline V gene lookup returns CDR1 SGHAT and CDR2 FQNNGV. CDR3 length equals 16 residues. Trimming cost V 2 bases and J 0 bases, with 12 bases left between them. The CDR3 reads CASSLYRTTSTDTQYF. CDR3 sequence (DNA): TGTGCCAGCAGCTTATACAGGACTACTAGCACAGATACGCAGTATTTT.

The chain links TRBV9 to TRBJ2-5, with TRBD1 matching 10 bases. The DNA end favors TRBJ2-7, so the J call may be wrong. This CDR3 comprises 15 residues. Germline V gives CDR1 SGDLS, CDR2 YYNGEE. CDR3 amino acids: CASSGGTGASYEQYF. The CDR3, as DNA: TGTGCCAGCAGCGGGGGGACAGGGGCCTCCTACGAGCAGTACTTC.

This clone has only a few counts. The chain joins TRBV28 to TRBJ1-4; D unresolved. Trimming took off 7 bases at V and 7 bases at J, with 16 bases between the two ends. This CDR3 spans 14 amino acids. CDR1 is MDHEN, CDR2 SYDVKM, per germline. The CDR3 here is CASNREGSSEKLFF. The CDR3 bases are TGTGCCAGCAATCGAGAGGGATCCAGTGAAAAACTGTTTTTT. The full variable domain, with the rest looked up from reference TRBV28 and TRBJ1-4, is DVKVTQSSRYLVKRTGEKVFLECVQDMDHENMFWYRQDPGLGLRLIYFSYDVKMKEKGDIPEGYSVSREKKERFSLILESASTNQTSMYLCASNREGSSEKLFFGSGTQLSVL.

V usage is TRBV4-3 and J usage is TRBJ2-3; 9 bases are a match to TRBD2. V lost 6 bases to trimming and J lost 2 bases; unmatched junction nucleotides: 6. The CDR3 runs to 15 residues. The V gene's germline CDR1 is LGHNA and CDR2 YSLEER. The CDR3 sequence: CASSRSGGTTDTQYF. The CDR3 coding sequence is TGCGCCAGCAGTCGAAGCGGGGGGACCACAGATACGCAGTATTTT.

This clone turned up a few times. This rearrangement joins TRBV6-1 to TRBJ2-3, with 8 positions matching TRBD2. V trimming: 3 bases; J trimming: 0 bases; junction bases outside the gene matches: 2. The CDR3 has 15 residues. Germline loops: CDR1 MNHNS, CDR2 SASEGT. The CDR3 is CASSEERGSTDTQYF. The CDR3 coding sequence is TGTGCCAGCAGTGAGGAGCGGGGGAGCACAGATACGCAGTATTTT.

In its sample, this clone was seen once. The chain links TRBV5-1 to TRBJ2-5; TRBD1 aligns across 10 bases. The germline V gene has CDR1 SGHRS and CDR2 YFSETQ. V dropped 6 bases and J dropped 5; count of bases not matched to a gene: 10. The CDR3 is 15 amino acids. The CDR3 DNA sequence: TGCGCCAGCACCGCCCGGGACAGGGGAAGTGAGACCCAGTACTTC. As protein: CASTARDRGSETQYF.

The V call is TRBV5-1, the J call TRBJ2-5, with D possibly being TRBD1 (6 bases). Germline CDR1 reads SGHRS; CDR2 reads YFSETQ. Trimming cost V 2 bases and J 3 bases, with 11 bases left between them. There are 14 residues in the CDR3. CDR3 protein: CASSFQGFEETQYF. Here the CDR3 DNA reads TGCGCCAGCAGCTTTCAGGGGTTCGAAGAGACCCAGTACTTC.

The CDR3 bases are TGTGCCAGCAGCCGCTCAGGGGGGCCGGATGAGCAGTTCTTC. Translation gives CASSRSGGPDEQFF. The rearrangement links TRBV11-3 to TRBJ2-1; perhaps TRBD1 as D (7 bases). V lost 5 bases and J lost 8, with 16 bases in between. The CDR3 runs 14 residues. Germline CDR1 reads SGHNT; CDR2 reads YENEEA.

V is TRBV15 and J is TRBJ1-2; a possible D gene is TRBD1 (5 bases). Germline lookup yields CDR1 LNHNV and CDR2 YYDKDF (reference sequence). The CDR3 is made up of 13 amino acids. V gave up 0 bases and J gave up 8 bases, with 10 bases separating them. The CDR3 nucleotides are TGTGCCACCAGCAGAGATTTACAGGTGGGCTACACCTTC. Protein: CATSRDLQVGYTF.

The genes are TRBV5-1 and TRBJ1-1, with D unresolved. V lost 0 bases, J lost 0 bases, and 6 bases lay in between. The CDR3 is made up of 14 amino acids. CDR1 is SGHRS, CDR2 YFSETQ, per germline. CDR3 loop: CASSLVGVNTEAFF. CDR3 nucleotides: TGCGCCAGCAGCTTGGTGGGAGTGAACACTGAAGCTTTCTTT.

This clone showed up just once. Here the CDR3 DNA reads TGTGCCAGCTCACCACAGGGGTTAGGCACCGGGGAGCTGTTTTTT. Translating gives CASSPQGLGTGELFF. The V and J genes are TRBV18 and TRBJ2-2, with D perhaps TRBD1 (5 bases). Germline CDR1 KGHSH, CDR2 LQKENI. The CDR3 has 15 amino acids. Trimming removed 1 base from V and 4 bases from J, with 10 bases in between.

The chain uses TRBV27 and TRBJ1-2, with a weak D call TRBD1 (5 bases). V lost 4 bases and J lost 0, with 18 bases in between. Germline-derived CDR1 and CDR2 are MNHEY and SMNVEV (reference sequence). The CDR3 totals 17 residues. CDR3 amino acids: CASSSRFGGVANYGYTF. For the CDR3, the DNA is TGTGCCAGCAGTTCCCGGTTCGGGGGGGTGGCTAACTATGGCTACACCTTC.

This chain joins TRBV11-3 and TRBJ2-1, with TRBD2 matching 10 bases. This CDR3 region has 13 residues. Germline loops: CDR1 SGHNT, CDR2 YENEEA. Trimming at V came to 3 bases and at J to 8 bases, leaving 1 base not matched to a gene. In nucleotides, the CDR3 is TGTGCCAGCAGCTTGACTAGCGGGTATGAGCAGTTCTTC. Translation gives CASSLTSGYEQFF.

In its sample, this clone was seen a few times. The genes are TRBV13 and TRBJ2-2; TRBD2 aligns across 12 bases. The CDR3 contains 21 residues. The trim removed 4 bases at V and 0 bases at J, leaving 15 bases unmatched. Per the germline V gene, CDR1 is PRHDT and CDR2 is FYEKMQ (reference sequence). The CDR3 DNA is TGTGCCAGCAGCTCTACCCAGACTAGCGGGGGTGAAGGGACGAACACCGGGGAGCTGTTTTTT. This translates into CASSSTQTSGGEGTNTGELFF.

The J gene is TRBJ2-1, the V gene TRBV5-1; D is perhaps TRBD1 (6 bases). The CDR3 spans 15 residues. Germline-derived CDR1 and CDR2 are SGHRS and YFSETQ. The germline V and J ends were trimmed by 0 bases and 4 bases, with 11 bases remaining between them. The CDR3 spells CASSLDGTTYNEQFF. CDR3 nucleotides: TGCGCCAGCAGCTTGGACGGGACAACATACAATGAGCAGTTCTTC.

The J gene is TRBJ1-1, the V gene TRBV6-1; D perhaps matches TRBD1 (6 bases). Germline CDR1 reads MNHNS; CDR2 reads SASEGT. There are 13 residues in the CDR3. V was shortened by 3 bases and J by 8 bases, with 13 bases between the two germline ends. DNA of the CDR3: TGTGCCAGCAGTGAGGCGGGGGGCTGGGAAGCTTTCTTT. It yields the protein CASSEAGGWEAFF.

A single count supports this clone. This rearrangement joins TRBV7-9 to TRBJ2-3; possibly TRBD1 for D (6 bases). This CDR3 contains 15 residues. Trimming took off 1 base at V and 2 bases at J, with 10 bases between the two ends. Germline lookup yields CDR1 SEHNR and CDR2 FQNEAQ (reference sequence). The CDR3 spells CASSLDRVPTDTQYF. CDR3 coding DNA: TGTGCCAGCAGCTTAGACAGGGTCCCCACAGATACGCAGTATTTT.

For the CDR3, the DNA is TGTGCCAGCAGCCCGGAGGACACCGGGGAGCTGTTTTTT. Amino acids: CASSPEDTGELFF. The J gene is TRBJ2-2, the V gene TRBV7-7, with a weak D call TRBD2 (5 bases). Germline CDR1 reads SSHAT; CDR2 reads FNYEAQ (reference sequence). The CDR3 length is 13 residues. Trimming pared 5 bases from V and 3 bases from J, leaving 7 bases between. The whole variable domain, filled in from reference TRBV7-7 and TRBJ2-2, reads GAGVSQSPRYKVTKRGQDVTLRCDPISSHATLYWYQQALGQGPEFLTYFNYEAQPDKSGLPSDRFSAERPEGSISTLTIQRTEQRDSAMYRCASSPEDTGELFFGEGSRLTVL.

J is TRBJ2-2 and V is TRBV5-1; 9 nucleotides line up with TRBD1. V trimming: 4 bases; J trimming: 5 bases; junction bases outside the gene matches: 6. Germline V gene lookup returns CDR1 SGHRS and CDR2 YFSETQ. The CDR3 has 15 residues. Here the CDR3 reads CASSARTGETGELFF. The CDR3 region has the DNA TGCGCCAGCAGCGCAAGGACAGGGGAGACCGGGGAGCTGTTTTTT.

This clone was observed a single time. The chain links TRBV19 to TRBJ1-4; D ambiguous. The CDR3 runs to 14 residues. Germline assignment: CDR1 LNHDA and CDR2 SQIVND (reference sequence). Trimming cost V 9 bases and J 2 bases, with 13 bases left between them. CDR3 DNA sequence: TGTGCCAGCAAGCCGTCCGAGACTAATGAAAAACTGTTTTTT. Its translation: CASKPSETNEKLFF.

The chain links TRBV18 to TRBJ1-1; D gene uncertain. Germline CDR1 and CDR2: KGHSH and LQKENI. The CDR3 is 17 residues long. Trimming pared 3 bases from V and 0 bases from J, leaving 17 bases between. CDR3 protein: CASSPLPSSAMNTEAFF. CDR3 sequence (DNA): TGTGCCAGCTCACCCCTTCCCTCCAGCGCCATGAACACTGAAGCTTTCTTT.

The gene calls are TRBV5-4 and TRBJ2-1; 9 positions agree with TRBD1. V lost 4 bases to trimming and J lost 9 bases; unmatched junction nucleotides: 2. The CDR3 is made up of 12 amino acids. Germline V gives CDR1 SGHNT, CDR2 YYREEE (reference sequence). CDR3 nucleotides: TGTGCCAGCAGCCCGGACAGGGGTGAGCAGTTCTTC. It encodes CASSPDRGEQFF.

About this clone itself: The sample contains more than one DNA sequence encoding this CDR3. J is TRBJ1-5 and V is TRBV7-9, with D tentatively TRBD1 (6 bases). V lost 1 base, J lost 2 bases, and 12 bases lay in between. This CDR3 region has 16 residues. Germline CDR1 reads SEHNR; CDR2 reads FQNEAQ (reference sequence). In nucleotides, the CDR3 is TGTGCCAGCAGCTTAGACGGCAGGGGTGGCAATCAGCCCCAGCATTTT. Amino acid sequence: CASSLDGRGGNQPQHF.

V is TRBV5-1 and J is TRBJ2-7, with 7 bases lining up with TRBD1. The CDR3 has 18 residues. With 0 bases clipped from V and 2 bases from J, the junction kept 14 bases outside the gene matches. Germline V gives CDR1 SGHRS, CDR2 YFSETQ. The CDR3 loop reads CASSLVGQGRGRPYEQYF. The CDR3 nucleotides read TGCGCCAGCAGCTTGGTGGGGCAGGGAAGGGGGCGGCCCTACGAGCAGTACTTC. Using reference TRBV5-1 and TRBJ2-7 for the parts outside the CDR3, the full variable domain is KAGVTQTPRYLIKTRGQQVTLSCSPISGHRSVSWYQQTPGQGLQFLFEYFSETQRNKGNFPGRFSGRQFSNSRSEMNVSTLELGDSALYLCASSLVGQGRGRPYEQYFGPGTRLTVT.

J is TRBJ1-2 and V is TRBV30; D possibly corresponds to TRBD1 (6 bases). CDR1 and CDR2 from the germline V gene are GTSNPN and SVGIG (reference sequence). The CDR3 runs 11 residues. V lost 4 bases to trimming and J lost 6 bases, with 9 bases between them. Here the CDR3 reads CAWKGGDGYTF. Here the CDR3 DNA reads TGTGCCTGGAAGGGGGGGGATGGCTACACCTTC.

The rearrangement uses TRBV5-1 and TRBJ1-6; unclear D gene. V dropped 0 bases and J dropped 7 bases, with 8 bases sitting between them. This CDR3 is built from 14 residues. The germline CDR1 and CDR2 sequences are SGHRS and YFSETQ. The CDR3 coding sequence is TGCGCCAGCAGCTTGGAAGGAGACAATTCACCCCTCCACTTT. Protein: CASSLEGDNSPLHF.